This TCR beta chain was observed in a study of cytomegalovirus exposure and HLA in healthy donors (dated by TCRdb to the late 2010s). Broadly, across the study: According to an earlier analysis of 550 to 750 of the donors, about 180 million T cells yielded 117 million unique TCR beta sequences and 276 Gb of sequence data. Every repertoire in the discovery cohort had been generated on one and the same sequencing platform. The number of donors typed differed by locus, with about 620-630 for A, B, C, DRB1 and DQB1, about 500 for DQA1, 606 for DPA1, and some 440 for DPB1. In a later genetic analysis, genome-wide SNP genotypes for about three fifths of the roughly 670 donors were used, and that subset was treated as a discovery cohort. Donor age, sex, ethnicity and CMV serostatus were compiled together with the repertoire data. The later analysis used no new phenotypic data to find candidate immune exposures, relying instead on TCR beta sequences and their occurrence across donors. HLA typing covered class I and class II loci at four-digit resolution. Besides the first cohort of 666 subjects, a separate validation cohort made up of 95 to 150 different subjects was used. Among roughly 400 genotyped donors of the cohort, an average of around 250,000 unique TCR beta nucleotide sequences was sequenced per donor, of which about 19% were non-productive. The study profiled the T cell repertoires of around 700 subjects by immunosequencing and related them to cytomegalovirus serostatus. The aim of the study was to test whether cataloging public T cell receptors could identify signatures of past pathogen exposure. To predict cytomegalovirus infection status, the study brought together high-throughput TCR immunosequencing, statistical association of individual TCRs with disease status, and machine learning. An earlier analysis of 500 to 650 of the donors applied high-throughput TCR beta sequencing to assess whether each TCR beta V gene segment acted as functional or pseudogenic. A later analysis re-analyzed previously published TCR beta repertoires from 500 to 700 donors and added high-resolution HLA genotyping to study TCR occurrence patterns. Of the roughly 430 genotyped donors, over 65% fell in the genetic ancestry cluster associated with self-reported Caucasian donors. Around 320 gigabases of sequencing data and some 85 million unique TCR sequences were included in an early release covering roughly 700 HLA-typed donors. Roughly five DR-DQ haplotypes were handled as single units for association and clustering because linkage in the cohort was strong.

The library relied on the immunoSEQ multiplex PCR assay. For the multiplex PCR, a mixture combining 60 forward primers for TCR Vbeta segments and 13 reverse primers for TCR Jbeta segments was used. The CDR3 region of rearranged TCR beta genes was amplified from genomic DNA by a multiplex PCR assay. The Illumina HiSeq System was used to sequence the amplified TCR beta libraries as 87-base-pair reads. As for the original processing: A later analysis tallied about 77 million unique TCR beta chains across the 700 or so repertoires, and approximately 12 million of those chains were shared by two or more donors. Raw reads were error-corrected and collapsed into unique sequences by a nearest-neighbor algorithm in which closely related sequences were merged to remove PCR and sequencing errors. To assign V, D and J gene segments, CDR3 sequences were aligned to IMGT reference sequences. Each retained sequence needed at least a six-nucleotide match to both a V gene segment and a J gene segment. Rearrangements were called productive when the CDR3 lacked stop codons and stayed in frame with V and J; all others were non-productive. CDR3 was defined according to IMGT convention as the region running from the second conserved V-encoded cysteine to the conserved J-encoded phenylalanine. Sequences without an unambiguous match to a single V gene segment were excluded from the earlier analysis of about 600 of the donors. In an earlier analysis of 587 of the donors, V segments were called functional above 56.7% productive rearrangements and were called segregating when the between-donor standard deviation exceeded 5%. A statistical classification framework was developed to diagnose cytomegalovirus status using the catalog of TCR beta chain sequences. A later analysis assigned V and J genes by comparing TCR nucleotide sequences with IMGT/GENE-DB human TR gene sequences. The TCRdist pipeline was used in a later analysis to assign CDR3 sequences and most-parsimonious VDJ recombination scenarios. In a later analysis, each TCR beta chain was defined by its CDR3 amino acid sequence together with its V-gene family, and reads lacking a unique V-gene family were excluded. A later analysis removed several hundred highly shared, low-generation-probability nucleotide sequences to deal with suspected cross-contamination and a sequencing artifact. A later analysis calculated a clonal expansion index for each public chain from normalized within-repertoire ranks of inferred template counts. Generation probabilities in a later analysis came from a VDJ recombination model fitted to out-of-frame rearrangements, and those results were checked against IGoR. In a later analysis, hypergeometric tests were used to score TCR-TCR, TCR-HLA and TCR-CMV co-occurrence, with a repertoire-size bias correction applied to TCR pairs. A later analysis estimated false discovery rates by permuting HLA or CMV assignments 20 times. In a later analysis, co-occurring TCRs were grouped with DBSCAN, and TCRdist sequence similarity was added when clustering was performed within HLA-allele-positive subsets. Repertoires with fewer than 30,000 or more than 120,000 public chains were left out of co-occurrence clustering, as were a handful of repertoires with anomalous nucleotide sharing. What TCRdb holds here is the immuneACCESS table cut down to in-frame rearrangements. Part of the clones is not present; checked against another copy, under half of the missing clones reflect an unresolved V gene, and the others are unexplained. That table supplies the V and J calls and clone size; D and trimming were determined from the DNA. The sample profile shows 90,000 to 100,000 clones; about 81% of them were found once. The top ten clonotypes cover around 1.5% of the sample.

Comment on this clone: The antigen it binds to is not known. Per-nucleotide qualities are absent, and no much larger clonotype sits a single base away.

General conclusions and limits of the study: In a later analysis, most CMV-associated TCR beta chains were found to appear HLA-restricted, with HLA associations seemingly driven largely by CMV exposure. According to a later genetic analysis, donors in an Asian-associated ancestry cluster had fewer N-insertions in productive TCRs than the approximately 710-donor mean. Assigning TCR associations to individual alleles was difficult when HLA alleles, especially DR and DQ, strongly co-occurred. Most TCR sequences were observed very rarely across donors, whereas some public TCRs were present in many individuals. This cohort had only TCR beta chains sequenced, and the lack of alpha or paired-chain data limited which features could be detected. Because HLA typing was missing for some donors at each locus, association tests included only the typed subset. In a later analysis, HLA-associated TCR beta chains were found to be more clonally expanded and to have lower generation probabilities than equally common non-associated chains. A further reported finding was that TCR beta sequences accurately predicted the HLA-A and HLA-B alleles for most subjects in the first cohort. The classifier was reported to diagnose cytomegalovirus status with high specificity and sensitivity in both the original and validation cohorts. The authors suggested that the approach could potentially be generalized to other disease states and immunological phenotypes. The study listed approximately 150 TCR beta chains as associated with cytomegalovirus. The 87-base-pair reads could not distinguish some IMGT-functional V segments, including TRBV6-2 and TRBV6-3, so those segments were excluded. In a later analysis, some 18,000 TCR beta sequences were associated with specific HLA alleles at a false discovery rate of 0.05. A cluster of highly shared sequence variants was judged likely to be a technical artifact of the sequencing pipeline. Approximately 16 rarely observed V segments, including chromosome 9 orphons, were excluded from the earlier analysis of about 500 of the donors because counts were too low. An earlier analysis of some 590 of the donors showed that most TCR beta V segments appeared in productive rearrangements either about 87% or about 30% of the time, which broadly matched IMGT annotations. CMV serostatus was the only immune exposure information available for the cohort. The presence/absence analyses assumed that sequencing depth was roughly uniform across donors, and that assumption may not be true. An association between a missense DCLRE1C variant and V-gene and J-gene trimming of TCR beta chains was found in a later genetic analysis and replicated in an independent cohort. In a later analysis, several top co-occurrence clusters were reported to appear linked to parvovirus B19, influenza, CMV and Epstein-Barr virus. Linkage disequilibrium might explain the correlated functional status among segregating V segments, but an unknown experimental factor could not be excluded. A later analysis found that TCR association rates varied across HLA loci, with DRB1 alleles showing the most associated TCRs and HLA-C alleles the fewest. Three of the identified cytomegalovirus-associated TCR beta chains were confirmed in vitro to be specific for cytomegalovirus antigens.

The cohort consisted of some 670 healthy bone marrow donors. All cohort members were sampled while nominally healthy, although unrecorded immune exposures were likely present. The donor was CMV seronegative and belonged to the group of several hundred seronegative cohort members. A peripheral blood sample was collected from each donor, and TCR beta sequencing was performed on peripheral blood mononuclear cells. Genomic DNA was extracted from the blood cell samples with the Qiagen DNeasy Blood Extraction Kit. The germline V gene yields MNHNS for CDR1 and SASEGT for CDR2. The CDR3 holds 12 amino acids from the cysteine to the phenylalanine. Of all the DNA, just the CDR3 is kept, 36 bases in frame from base 1. V drops 7 bases and J drops 4 bases, leaving 8 bases in between.

The receptor's source is a middle-aged man in good health and CMV-seronegative. The sequence links TRBV6-1 to TRBJ2-1; too little of a D gene remains to name it. The sequencing input was PBMCs. The sequenced DNA: TGTGCCAGCACCGCTGAGTACAATGAGCAGTTCTTC. Translated, this is CASTAEYNEQFF.